Presented here are 26 T cell receptor beta chains from one specimen sequenced in a study of blood T cell repertoires in COVID-19. Using immunoSEQ multiplex PCR, the repertoire was profiled, and TCRdb retains in-frame clones only, with some absent. Of about 350,000 clones listed, roughly 87% are singletons. Sequencing used PBMCs or T cells enriched from blood (not recorded which). All receptors come from a woman aged 25-40 years who had recovered from COVID-19.

V is TRBV7-8 and J is TRBJ1-6, with D maybe TRBD1 (5 bases). Germline CDR1 and CDR2: SGHVS and FQNEAQ. The CDR3 loop spans 17 amino acids. V was trimmed by 0 bases and J by 8 bases, leaving 17 bases between them. The CDR3 protein is CASSLAIGGPSDSPLHF. The CDR3 DNA reads TGTGCCAGCAGCTTAGCCATCGGGGGACCCAGCGATTCACCCCTCCACTTT.

V is TRBV27 and J is TRBJ2-6, with a tentative D call TRBD1 (5 bases). V lost 5 bases and J 0 bases, leaving 8 bases between the germline ends. This CDR3 comprises 15 residues. The germline V gene has CDR1 MNHEY and CDR2 SMNVEV (reference sequence). Here the CDR3 DNA reads TGTGCCAGCAGTCAGGGCCTCTCTGGGGCCAACGTCCTGACTTTC. The encoded protein is CASSQGLSGANVLTF.

The chain has TRBV7-8 and TRBJ2-4; 7 bases line up with TRBD2. V dropped 1 base and J dropped 0; count of bases not matched to a gene: 12. The CDR3 runs 19 residues. CDR1 SGHVS and CDR2 FQNEAQ come from the germline V gene. This CDR3 is CASSLERDGWTLAKNIQYF. The CDR3 DNA is TGTGCCAGCAGCTTAGAGCGGGACGGGTGGACCTTAGCCAAAAACATTCAGTACTTC.

Worth noting for this clone: A read error may produce the germline difference seen at one junction end. The V call is TRBV19, the J call TRBJ1-2; 9 nucleotides align to TRBD1. Per the germline V gene, CDR1 is LNHDA and CDR2 is SQIVND (reference sequence). The CDR3 length is 15 residues. The CDR3 DNA follows: TGTGCCAGTAGTACTCCCCCGGGACAGGGTACTTCGTCGGCCTTC. Its translation is CASSTPPGQGTSSAF. Combining the CDR3 with reference TRBV19 and TRBJ1-2 gives the whole variable domain DGGITQSPKYLFRKEGQNVTLSCEQNLNHDAMYWYRQDPGQGLRLIYYSQIVNDFQKGDIAEGYSVSREKKESFPLTVTSAQKNPTAFYLCASSTPPGQGTSSAFGSGTRLTVV.

The chain is built from TRBV5-5 and TRBJ1-4; TRBD1 matches 8 bases. V shed 6 bases and J 2 bases; nucleotides not matched to a gene: 6. There are 15 residues in the CDR3. Germline V gene data show CDR1 as SGHKS and CDR2 as YYEKEE (reference sequence). CDR3 sequence: CASNQGARTNEKLFF. The CDR3 bases are TGTGCCAGCAACCAGGGGGCGCGGACTAATGAAAAACTGTTTTTT.

J is TRBJ2-5 and V is TRBV5-1, with TRBD1 matching 11 bases. The CDR3 is made up of 16 amino acids. With 4 bases clipped from V and 5 bases from J, the junction kept 10 bases outside the gene matches. The V gene's germline CDR1 is SGHRS and CDR2 YFSETQ. This CDR3 reads CASSPIGQGAFETQYF. The CDR3 bases are TGCGCCAGCAGCCCAATCGGACAGGGGGCGTTTGAGACCCAGTACTTC.

This chain links TRBV19 with TRBJ1-4; D may be TRBD1 (5 bases). CDR1 and CDR2 from the germline V gene are LNHDA and SQIVND (reference sequence). V was cut by 6 bases and J by 0 bases, with 17 bases left in between. The CDR3 is 17 residues long. Here the CDR3 DNA reads TGTGCCAGTAGACCGCGGACGGGACTTGCAACTAATGAAAAACTGTTTTTT. Amino acid sequence: CASRPRTGLATNEKLFF.

This clone has only one observation. V usage is TRBV2 and J usage is TRBJ1-5; a possible D gene is TRBD1 (5 bases). The V gene lost 6 bases and the J gene lost 4 bases, with 16 bases spanning the gap. Looked up from germline, CDR1 is SNHLY and CDR2 is FYNNEI. There are 15 residues in the CDR3. The CDR3 sequence: CASSDRVGGNQPQHF. The CDR3 DNA sequence: TGTGCCAGCAGCGACCGCGTTGGGGGGAATCAGCCCCAGCATTTT.

CDR3 loop: CASSYTLAGGHATSTDTQYF. The CDR3 bases are TGTGCCAGCAGTTATACCCTAGCGGGGGGGCATGCTACTAGCACAGATACGCAGTATTTT. V and J are TRBV6-2 or TRBV6-3 and TRBJ2-3, with 12 positions matching TRBD2. V shed 3 bases, J shed 0 bases, and the junction held 13 bases outside the gene matches. The CDR3 sequence is 20 residues long. Germline CDR1 and CDR2: MNHEY and SVGEGT.

CDR3 coding DNA: TGTGCCAGCAGCTTGGAAACGGACAGGGGGCGTTACGAGCAGTACTTC. Amino acids: CASSLETDRGRYEQYF. This sequence joins TRBV5-4 and TRBJ2-7, with 11 bases fitting TRBD1. Trimming cost V 0 bases and J 4 bases; bases outside gene matches: 6. Germline V gives CDR1 SGHNT, CDR2 YYREEE (reference sequence). The CDR3 runs to 16 residues.

The V and J genes are TRBV9 and TRBJ2-7; a possible D gene is TRBD2 (5 bases). CDR1 SGDLS and CDR2 YYNGEE come from the germline V gene. The CDR3 length is 14 residues. Trimming left V 3 bases short and J 0 bases short, with 10 bases between. The CDR3 reads CASSGAENSYEQYF. CDR3 in DNA: TGTGCCAGCAGCGGAGCGGAGAACTCCTACGAGCAGTACTTC.

This chain uses TRBV4-1 with TRBJ2-3; D call uncertain. The V gene's germline CDR1 is MGHRA and CDR2 YSYEKL. V lost 4 bases and J 0 bases, leaving 11 bases between the germline ends. CDR3 size: 15 residues. The CDR3 is CASSPRHPSTDTQYF. The CDR3 DNA follows: TGCGCCAGCAGCCCCAGACACCCTAGCACAGATACGCAGTATTTT.

The rearrangement joins TRBV5-1 to TRBJ1-2; maybe TRBD1 (6 bases). The CDR3 has 17 residues. Germline CDR1 reads SGHRS; CDR2 reads YFSETQ. V shed 0 bases and J shed 2 bases, with 17 bases lying between them. The CDR3 DNA reads as TGCGCCAGCAGCTTGGTTCTGGCAGGGGAATTGAACTATGGCTACACCTTC. This gives the protein CASSLVLAGELNYGYTF.

The rearrangement links TRBV5-1 to TRBJ1-1, with 8 bases that match TRBD1. The J segment lost 1 base and the V segment lost 4 bases, leaving 6 bases of the junction unmatched. This CDR3 spans 15 amino acids. The germline V gene has CDR1 SGHRS and CDR2 YFSETQ. The CDR3 is CASSLDGTGNTEAFF. The CDR3 DNA reads as TGCGCCAGCAGCCTAGACGGGACAGGGAACACTGAAGCTTTCTTT. Using reference TRBV5-1 and TRBJ1-1 for the parts outside the CDR3, the full variable domain is KAGVTQTPRYLIKTRGQQVTLSCSPISGHRSVSWYQQTPGQGLQFLFEYFSETQRNKGNFPGRFSGRQFSNSRSEMNVSTLELGDSALYLCASSLDGTGNTEAFFGQGTRLTVV.

The CDR3 sequence is CASSDGTSYGYTF. The CDR3 bases are TGCGCCAGCAGCGACGGGACAAGCTATGGCTACACCTTC. The chain has TRBV5-1 and TRBJ1-2; perhaps TRBD1 as D (6 bases). V lost 4 bases and J lost 4, with 11 bases in between. This CDR3 spans 13 amino acids. Germline V gene lookup returns CDR1 SGHRS and CDR2 YFSETQ.

The CDR3 DNA is TGTGCCAGCAGCCTACAGGGTTTAGCGAACACCGGGGAGCTGTTTTTT. This encodes CASSLQGLANTGELFF. This chain uses TRBV7-2 with TRBJ2-2; a possible D gene is TRBD1 (6 bases). Germline V gene data show CDR1 as SGHTA and CDR2 as FQGNSA. Between the trimmed V and J ends, which lost 5 bases and 0 bases, there was a span of 13 bases. The CDR3 covers 16 residues.

V is TRBV7-9 and J is TRBJ1-1, with D possibly being TRBD1 (6 bases). With 1 base removed from V and 10 bases from J, the gap between germline ends came to 10 bases. The CDR3 is 12 residues long. The germline V gene encodes CDR1 SEHNR and CDR2 FQNEAQ (reference sequence). CDR3 protein: CASSLEKGVAFF. For the CDR3, the DNA is TGTGCCAGCAGCTTAGAAAAGGGGGTAGCTTTCTTT.

For the CDR3, the DNA is TGCGCCAGCAGCCAAGGTTCGAGCTCCTATAATTCACCCCTCCACTTT. Translated: CASSQGSSSYNSPLHF. The gene calls are TRBV4-3 and TRBJ1-6; D unresolved. This CDR3 is 16 amino acids long. V dropped 1 base and J dropped 0 bases, with 7 bases sitting between them. Germline assignment: CDR1 LGHNA and CDR2 YSLEER.

The gene calls are TRBV14 and TRBJ1-6, with TRBD1 as a possible D gene (5 bases). Trimming took off 1 base at V and 9 bases at J, with 13 bases between the two ends. The CDR3 has 15 amino acids. Germline V gene sequence: CDR1 SGHDN, CDR2 FVKESK. The CDR3 DNA follows: TGTGCCAGCAGCCAAGGACGTGGGGCTGGTTCACCCCTCCACTTT. This encodes CASSQGRGAGSPLHF. The complete variable domain, with remaining parts taken from reference TRBV14 and TRBJ1-6, reads EAGVTQFPSHSVIEKGQTVTLRCDPISGHDNLYWYRRVMGKEIKFLLHFVKESKQDESGMPNNRFLAERTGGTYSTLKVQPAELEDSGVYFCASSQGRGAGSPLHFGNGTRLTVT.

This chain connects TRBV7-9 to TRBJ2-5, with TRBD2 matching over 10 bases. Germline V CDR1 and CDR2: SEHNR, FQNEAQ (reference sequence). V trimming: 3 bases; J trimming: 5 bases; junction bases outside the gene matches: 3. This CDR3 has 14 residues. The CDR3 spells CASSFSGGRETQYF. DNA for the CDR3: TGTGCCAGCAGCTTTAGCGGGGGGAGGGAGACCCAGTACTTC.

This chain uses TRBV14 with TRBJ1-6; D is possibly TRBD1 (5 bases). V was shortened by 6 bases and J by 10 bases, with 13 bases between the two germline ends. Germline CDR1 reads SGHDN; CDR2 reads FVKESK. CDR3 length: 13 residues. This CDR3 is CASSAGLGSPLHF. The DNA for the CDR3 is TGTGCCAGCAGTGCAGGGCTTGGCTCACCCCTCCACTTT. Using reference TRBV14 and TRBJ1-6 for the parts outside the CDR3, the full variable domain is EAGVTQFPSHSVIEKGQTVTLRCDPISGHDNLYWYRRVMGKEIKFLLHFVKESKQDESGMPNNRFLAERTGGTYSTLKVQPAELEDSGVYFCASSAGLGSPLHFGNGTRLTVT.

V gene TRBV19 combines with J gene TRBJ1-6; TRBD1 is a possible D gene (6 bases). V shed 9 bases and J shed 6 bases, with 15 bases lying between them. Germline CDR1 reads LNHDA; CDR2 reads SQIVND (reference sequence). CDR3 length: 14 residues. The CDR3 sequence is CASSGGSANSPLHF. In nucleotides, the CDR3 is TGTGCCAGCAGTGGGGGCAGCGCTAATTCACCCCTCCACTTT.

The chain employs TRBV20-1 and TRBJ1-2; no reliable D call. From germline, CDR1 is DFQATT and CDR2 SNEGSKA (reference sequence). Trimming shortened V by 0 bases and J by 11 bases, and 10 bases separated the two germline ends. The CDR3 contains 11 residues. CDR3 coding DNA: TGCAGTGCTAGAGACTACGTGGAGTACACCTTC. Translated: CSARDYVEYTF.

CDR3 DNA sequence: TGTGCCAGTAGTATAGCGGGGACTAGCGGGGCCATCTACAATGAGCAGTTCTTC. Amino acids: CASSIAGTSGAIYNEQFF. This sequence joins TRBV19 and TRBJ2-1, with 13 bases fitting TRBD2. The CDR3 totals 18 residues. In germline, CDR1 is LNHDA, CDR2 SQIVND (reference sequence). Trimming removed 1 base from V and 3 bases from J; junction bases left unmatched: 6.

The chain recombines TRBV7-9 with TRBJ1-5; D uncertain. Germline-derived CDR1 and CDR2 are SEHNR and FQNEAQ (reference sequence). This CDR3 contains 13 residues. Trimming removed 8 bases from V and 3 bases from J, with 11 bases in between. The CDR3 DNA reads TGTGCCAGCGGGTTAGGAGCCAATCAGCCCCAGCATTTT. The encoded protein is CASGLGANQPQHF.

V and J are TRBV6-5 and TRBJ1-2; 7 positions agree with TRBD1. The germline gives CDR1 MNHEY, CDR2 SVGAGI. The V and J ends lost 6 bases and 5 bases, in that order; junction bases with no gene match: 12. This CDR3 region has 15 residues. The CDR3 DNA follows: TGTGCCAGCAGCCCCCCGGGACAGTCTGGGTATGGCTACACCTTC. Its protein product is CASSPPGQSGYGYTF.